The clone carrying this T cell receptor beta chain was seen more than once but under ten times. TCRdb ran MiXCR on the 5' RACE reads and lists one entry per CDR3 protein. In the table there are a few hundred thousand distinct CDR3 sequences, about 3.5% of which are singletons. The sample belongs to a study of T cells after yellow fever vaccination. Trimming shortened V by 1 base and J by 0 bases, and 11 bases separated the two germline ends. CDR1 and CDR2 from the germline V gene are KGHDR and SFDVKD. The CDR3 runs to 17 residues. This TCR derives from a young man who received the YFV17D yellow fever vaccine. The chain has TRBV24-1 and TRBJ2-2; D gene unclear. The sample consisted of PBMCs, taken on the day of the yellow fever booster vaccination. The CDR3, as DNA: TGTGCCACCAGTGATTTTCTGGCAGCTACGAACACCGGGGAGCTGTTTTTT. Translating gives CATSDFLAATNTGELFF.